This entry is about one TCR beta chain. The antigen is not known. In TCRdb, the 5' RACE reads were re-called with MiXCR into one record per CDR3 protein. This sample has over 95,000 distinct CDR3 sequences; 11% occur once, and the top ten carry more than 20%. V trimming: 4 bases; J trimming: 0 bases; junction bases outside the gene matches: 5. This CDR3 has 17 amino acids. Germline CDR1 reads LNHDA; CDR2 reads SQIVND (reference sequence). This entry is derived from a study of spatial heterogeneity in lung cancer. The study, taken as a whole, reports: Blood carried ubiquitous expanded tumor TCRs more at resection than follow-up.

Time point in this sample: blood at routine non-recurrence follow-up after resection. The sequencing used PBMCs, collected at follow-up. This chain links TRBV19 with TRBJ2-3; 12 nucleotides agree with TRBD2. The receptor comes from a female donor with early-stage non-small cell lung cancer. For the CDR3, the DNA is TGTGCCAGTAGTACCTCCGGACTAGCGGGAAGCACAGATACGCAGTATTTT. It encodes CASSTSGLAGSTDTQYF.